This T cell receptor (beta chain) was retrieved from a study of blood T cell repertoires in COVID-19. The CDR3 length is 13 residues. J lost 1 base, V lost 9 bases, and 3 bases had no gene match. Per the germline V gene, CDR1 is LNHDA and CDR2 is SQIVND (reference sequence). Measured with immunoSEQ multiplex PCR; TCRdb has only the in-frame clones, and not every one. The table has 150,000 or so clones, around 84% seen once. This TCR was sampled from an elderly woman with acute or convalescent COVID-19. Input material: peripheral blood. The chain links TRBV19 to TRBJ1-2; 9 bases fit TRBD1. The CDR3 DNA reads TGTGCCAGCCCGACAGGGGGTAACTATGGCTACACCTTC. Amino acid sequence: CASPTGGNYGYTF. Full variable domain (remainder filled in from reference TRBV19 and TRBJ1-2): DGGITQSPKYLFRKEGQNVTLSCEQNLNHDAMYWYRQDPGQGLRLIYYSQIVNDFQKGDIAEGYSVSREKKESFPLTVTSAQKNPTAFYLCASPTGGNYGYTFGSGTRLTVV.